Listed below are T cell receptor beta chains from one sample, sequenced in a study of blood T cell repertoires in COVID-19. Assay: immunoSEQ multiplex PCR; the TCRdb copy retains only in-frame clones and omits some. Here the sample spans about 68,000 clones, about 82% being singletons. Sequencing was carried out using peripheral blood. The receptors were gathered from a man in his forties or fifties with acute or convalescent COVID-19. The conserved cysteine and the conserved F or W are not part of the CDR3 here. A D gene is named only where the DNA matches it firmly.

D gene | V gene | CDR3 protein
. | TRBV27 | ASSTRDTQFQETQY
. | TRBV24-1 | ATGSGSDTGELF
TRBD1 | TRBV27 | ASRTGTGLYEQY
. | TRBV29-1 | SVEAEY
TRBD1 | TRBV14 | ASRVTGAAGYT
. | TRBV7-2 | ASSLPNQPQH
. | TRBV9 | ASSVAGAGGNEQF
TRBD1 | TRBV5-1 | ASRGDRSTDTQY
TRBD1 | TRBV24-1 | ATRNFEPGTGRKGYT
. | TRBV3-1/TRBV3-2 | ASSQELPRSSGNTIY
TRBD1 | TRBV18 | ASSPPGDRGLSDEQF
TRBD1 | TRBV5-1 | ASSSNRGTEETQY
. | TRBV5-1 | ASSSPVRGNTQY
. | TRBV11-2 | ASSLDRVPGNTIY
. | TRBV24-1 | ATSELRGTDEETQY
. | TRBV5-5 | ASKKTERGTDTQY
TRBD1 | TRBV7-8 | ASSFGPPGQGEEQY
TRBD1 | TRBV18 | ASSPRTGDTEAF
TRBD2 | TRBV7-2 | ASSTTKRGAYEQY
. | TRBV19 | ASSIDGSYEQY
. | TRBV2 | ASSEAQGGNTEAF
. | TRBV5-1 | ASSLAVEGTEAF
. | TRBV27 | ASSLSGLGRGEQY
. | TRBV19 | ASSISRDSNYGYT
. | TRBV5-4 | ASSADRSTNTQY
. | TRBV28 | ASSDRGGYEQY
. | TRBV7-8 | ASSFAGADGYT
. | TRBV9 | ASSVARGEAF
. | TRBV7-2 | ASSLAWDSQETQY
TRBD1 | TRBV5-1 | ASSLGGTGAYEQY
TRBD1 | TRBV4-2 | ASSPGTGDGYT
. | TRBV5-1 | ASRGYPRDGYT